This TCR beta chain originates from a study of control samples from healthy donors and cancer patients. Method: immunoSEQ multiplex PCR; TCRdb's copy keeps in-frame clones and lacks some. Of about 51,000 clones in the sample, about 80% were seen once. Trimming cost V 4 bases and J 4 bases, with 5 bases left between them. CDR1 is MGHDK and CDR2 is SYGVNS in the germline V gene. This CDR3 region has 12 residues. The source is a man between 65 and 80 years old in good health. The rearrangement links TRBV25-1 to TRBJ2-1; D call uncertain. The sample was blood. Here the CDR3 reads CASSAQYNEQFF. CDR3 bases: TGTGCCAGCAGTGCCCAATACAATGAGCAGTTCTTC. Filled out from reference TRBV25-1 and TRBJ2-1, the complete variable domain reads EADIYQTPRYLVIGTGKKITLECSQTMGHDKMYWYQQDPGMELHLIHYSYGVNSTEKGDLSSESTVSRIRTEHFPLTLESARPSHTSQYLCASSAQYNEQFFGPGTRLTVL.